This TCR beta chain appears in the sequencing data of a study of blood T cell repertoires in COVID-19. Study-wide background: Collection of acute and convalescent COVID-19 samples took place in the United States, Italy and Spain. From T cells, B-cell-depleted T cells, or PBMCs came the material, which was cDNA or gDNA.

Germline loops: CDR1 MDHEN, CDR2 SYDVKM. V was shortened by 8 bases and J by 5 bases, with 12 bases between the two germline ends. This CDR3 has 12 residues. Methods used by the authors: Amplifying reference gene primers gave estimates of nucleated cell counts. The repertoire was sequenced with immunoSEQ multiplex PCR; TCRdb's copy has only in-frame clones and lacks some. D and trimming come from the DNA, and the V and J calls and clone size come from that table. The table shows tens of thousands of clones, with 88% occurring only once. This clone is a singleton in its sample. The sequence derives from a middle-aged man with active COVID-19. Sequenced material: peripheral blood. J is TRBJ1-2 and V is TRBV28; a weak D match, TRBD1 (6 bases). The CDR3 here is CASQSQGYGYTF. CDR3 DNA: TGTGCCAGCCAATCTCAGGGGTATGGCTACACCTTC.